The subject of this entry is one T cell receptor beta chain. The target antigen is unknown. Amplification yielded TCR beta CDR3 regions, with RNA transcripts as the source. An initial round of RT-PCR targeting the TCR CDR3 relied on the HTBI primer set. Using its own MiXCR run on the multiplex PCR reads, TCRdb lists one record per CDR3 protein. The table has more than 500,000 distinct CDR3 sequences, 40% to 50% seen once; the top ten hold about two fifths. This entry is derived from a study of T cells in Graves' hyperthyroidism and ophthalmopathy. This CDR3 spans 16 amino acids. The germline V gene encodes CDR1 SGHTA and CDR2 FQGTGA. Losses at the gene ends were 5 bases for V and 1 base for J; bases not matched to a gene: 4. Clinical symptoms, serum thyroxine, TRAb, thyroid ultrasound and orbital computed tomography established diagnosis. Whole-study results and caveats: Researchers found most expanded thyroid clonotypes above 0.001 in blood as well. Before onset, by a median of approximately 6.2 months, the model predicted ophthalmopathy.

Sequenced input: peripheral blood or thyroid tissue (not recorded which). This clonotype was obtained from an adult woman with Graves' disease, either hyperthyroidism or ophthalmopathy (not recorded which). This sequence joins TRBV7-3 and TRBJ2-2; 10 nucleotides line up with TRBD2. In DNA, the CDR3 is TGTGCCAGCAGCGTCAGGACTAGCGGGAACACCGGGGAGCTGTTTTTT. This sequence encodes CASSVRTSGNTGELFF.